The text below deals with one T cell receptor (beta chain). Per the authors' pipeline: Reference gene primers were amplified, and this amplification served to estimate nucleated cell counts. Some clones are missing from TCRdb's copy, which holds only in-frame ones; the method was immunoSEQ multiplex PCR. V, J and clone size are taken as reported in that table, and D and trimming were inferred from the DNA itself. Altogether roughly 130,000 clones are present, about 92% being singletons, with the ten largest covering 3.5% to 5.5%. These data are taken from a study of blood T cell repertoires in COVID-19. Study details: The United States, Italy and Spain were the sources of the acute and convalescent COVID-19 samples. T cells, B-cell-depleted T cells, or PBMCs supplied cDNA or gDNA.

Germline loops: CDR1 SGHNT, CDR2 YENEEA. The CDR3 spans 16 residues. The V and J ends lost 5 bases and 0 bases respectively, with 14 bases between them. V usage is TRBV11-3 and J usage is TRBJ2-1; D gene unclear. Sequenced material: peripheral blood. The receptor was derived from a man aged 55 to 70 with COVID-19, enrolled during active disease. CDR3 loop: CASSPSLGSSYNEQFF. In DNA form, the CDR3 reads TGTGCCAGCAGCCCCTCCCTAGGAAGCTCCTACAATGAGCAGTTCTTC.